One sample yielded the 27 T cell receptor beta chains listed below, sequenced in a study of OX40 agonist ivuxolimab in advanced cancers. TCRdb's table, derived via immunoSEQ multiplex PCR, lists solely in-frame clones and lacks some. The data show fewer than 45,000 clones, over 80% seen once. The material was CD4+ or CD8+ T cells sorted from blood, obtained in a trial of the OX40 agonist ivuxolimab. Receptors originate from an adult with an advanced solid tumor such as melanoma, head and neck, liver or kidney cancer.

The CDR3 loop reads CASSLRSGSIGELFF. In DNA, the CDR3 is TGCGCCAGCAGCTTGCGTAGCGGGAGCATCGGGGAGCTGTTTTTT. V is TRBV5-1 and J is TRBJ2-2, with TRBD2 identical over 9 bases. This CDR3 is built from 15 residues. Germline V gene data show CDR1 as SGHRS and CDR2 as YFSETQ. V lost 1 base to trimming and J lost 7 bases; unmatched junction nucleotides: 5.

The chain has TRBV19 and TRBJ1-2; D is perhaps TRBD1 (5 bases). This CDR3 has 14 residues. Germline V gene data show CDR1 as LNHDA and CDR2 as SQIVND (reference sequence). Trimming took off 5 bases at V and 8 bases at J, with 18 bases between the two ends. As DNA, the CDR3 is TGTGCCAGTAGTCCTTCGGGGGTCTCTCAGGGCTACACCTTC. As protein: CASSPSGVSQGYTF. Drawing the rest from reference TRBV19 and TRBJ1-2, the complete variable domain is DGGITQSPKYLFRKEGQNVTLSCEQNLNHDAMYWYRQDPGQGLRLIYYSQIVNDFQKGDIAEGYSVSREKKESFPLTVTSAQKNPTAFYLCASSPSGVSQGYTFGSGTRLTVV.

This clone was seen only a few times. The chain links TRBV6-1 to TRBJ1-2; 7 nucleotides match TRBD1. This CDR3 spans 11 amino acids. Germline-derived CDR1 and CDR2 are MNHNS and SASEGT. Trimming took 9 bases from V and 6 from J; bases not matched to a gene: 4. The CDR3 DNA follows: TGTGCCAGGAAGACAGGGCATGGCTACACCTTC. Translating gives CARKTGHGYTF.

The chain joins TRBV6-5 to TRBJ2-7; no clear D gene. The CDR3 spans 13 residues. V was clipped by 5 bases and J by 3 bases, with 11 bases between them. Looked up from germline, CDR1 is MNHEY and CDR2 is SVGAGI. CDR3 protein: CASSTTPNYEQYF. CDR3 in DNA: TGTGCCAGCAGTACGACACCTAACTACGAGCAGTACTTC.

The gene calls are TRBV28 and TRBJ2-5, with 8 bases identical to TRBD1. The length of the CDR3 is 13 residues. CDR1 is MDHEN, CDR2 SYDVKM, per germline. Trimming took 8 bases from V and 3 from J; bases not matched to a gene: 5. The CDR3 spells CASGTGQEETQYF. The CDR3 nucleotides are TGTGCCAGCGGAACGGGACAGGAAGAGACCCAGTACTTC. The entire variable domain, with the rest obtained from reference TRBV28 and TRBJ2-5, is as follows: DVKVTQSSRYLVKRTGEKVFLECVQDMDHENMFWYRQDPGLGLRLIYFSYDVKMKEKGDIPEGYSVSREKKERFSLILESASTNQTSMYLCASGTGQEETQYFGPGTRLLVL.

This clone was seen a single time. The rearrangement joins TRBV6-6 to TRBJ2-7, with D unresolved. CDR3 length equals 13 residues. CDR1 is MNHNY and CDR2 is SVGAGI in the germline V gene (reference sequence). The V gene lost 8 bases and the J gene lost 1 base, with 12 bases spanning the gap. CDR3 DNA: TGTGCCAGCTTCAATGCCGCATCCTACGAGCAGTACTTC. Translating gives CASFNAASYEQYF.

The V gene is TRBV7-2, the J gene TRBJ2-1; D may be TRBD2 (6 bases). Germline CDR1 reads SGHTA; CDR2 reads FQGNSA. V lost 4 bases to trimming and J lost 11 bases, with 12 bases between them. CDR3 length: 12 amino acids. CDR3 coding DNA: TGTGCCAGCAGCTCAGAACTAGCAAAGCAGTTCTTC. It specifies CASSSELAKQFF.

The J gene is TRBJ1-1, the V gene TRBV5-4; D perhaps matches TRBD1 (5 bases). There are 13 residues in the CDR3. V lost 7 bases and J 4 bases, leaving 14 bases between the germline ends. The V gene's germline CDR1 is SGHNT and CDR2 YYREEE (reference sequence). The CDR3 DNA reads TGTGCCAGCCGCCAGACAGTTTCCACTGAAGCTTTCTTT. Translated, it gives CASRQTVSTEAFF.

J is TRBJ2-1 and V is TRBV5-1; 10 nucleotides agree with TRBD2. The CDR3 totals 15 residues. V lost 2 bases to trimming and J lost 4 bases; unmatched junction nucleotides: 3. Germline CDR1 and CDR2: SGHRS and YFSETQ. This CDR3 is CASSFGLAVYNEQFF. The CDR3 DNA is TGCGCCAGCAGCTTCGGACTAGCGGTATACAATGAGCAGTTCTTC.

The chain is built from TRBV5-1 and TRBJ2-3, with 7 nucleotides matching TRBD2. CDR1 and CDR2 from the germline V gene are SGHRS and YFSETQ. J was trimmed by 1 base and V by 7 bases; bases with no gene match: 6. The CDR3 consists of 14 residues. Here the CDR3 reads CASFLAVGTDTQYF. CDR3 DNA sequence: TGCGCCAGCTTTCTAGCGGTCGGCACAGATACGCAGTATTTT. The full variable domain, rest sourced from reference TRBV5-1 and TRBJ2-3, is KAGVTQTPRYLIKTRGQQVTLSCSPISGHRSVSWYQQTPGQGLQFLFEYFSETQRNKGNFPGRFSGRQFSNSRSEMNVSTLELGDSALYLCASFLAVGTDTQYFGPGTRLTVL.

The chain is built from TRBV12-5 and TRBJ2-2; tentatively, D is TRBD1 (6 bases). CDR3 length equals 15 residues. Trimming left V 1 base short and J 9 bases short, with 15 bases between. Germline V gene lookup returns CDR1 LGHNT and CDR2 FRNRAP. The CDR3 loop is CASGLANRVRRELFF. The CDR3 DNA reads as TGTGCTAGTGGTTTGGCTAACAGGGTGCGGAGGGAGCTGTTTTTT.

The chain combines TRBV28 with TRBJ1-1, with 8 bases fitting TRBD1. This CDR3 is 17 amino acids long. The germline V gene has CDR1 MDHEN and CDR2 SYDVKM. After removal of 2 bases from V and 5 bases from J, the junction contained 13 bases not matched to a gene. CDR3 DNA: TGTGCCAGCAGTTTAGCCGGGACAGGCGGTCGCAAGACTGAAGCTTTCTTT. Translating it yields CASSLAGTGGRKTEAFF.

The V call is TRBV9, the J call TRBJ2-2; D is possibly TRBD2 (6 bases). V was trimmed by 5 bases and J by 7 bases, leaving 15 bases between them. Germline CDR1 is SGDLS and CDR2 is YYNGEE. The CDR3 is made up of 14 amino acids. The CDR3 sequence: CASRPGELFGELFF. The CDR3 DNA follows: TGTGCCAGCAGACCGGGAGAGCTCTTCGGGGAGCTGTTTTTT.

V usage is TRBV11-3 and J usage is TRBJ2-3; D is unclear. Germline CDR1 and CDR2: SGHNT and YENEEA. The V end was cut by 1 base, the J end by 3 bases, with 8 bases between. CDR3 length equals 14 residues. CDR3 sequence (DNA): TGTGCCAGCAGCTTAGGGAAAGGGACAGATACGCAGTATTTT. It translates to CASSLGKGTDTQYF.

V gene TRBV7-8 combines with J gene TRBJ1-4; D gene ambiguous. Trimming stripped 2 bases from V and 0 bases from J, with 10 bases between. The CDR3 totals 16 residues. Germline V gene lookup returns CDR1 SGHVS and CDR2 FQNEAQ. DNA for the CDR3: TGTGCCAGCAGCTTAAAAGCAGTTGCAACTAATGAAAAACTGTTTTTT. Protein sequence: CASSLKAVATNEKLFF.

This chain uses TRBV6-1 with TRBJ1-5; a weak D match, TRBD1 (5 bases). This CDR3 region has 14 residues. V was shortened by 11 bases and J by 2 bases, with 16 bases between the two germline ends. Germline CDR1 and CDR2: MNHNS and SASEGT. CDR3 sequence (DNA): TGTGCCGGCCGGGGAGTGGGGGGCAATCAGCCCCAGCATTTT. Protein: CAGRGVGGNQPQHF.

The CDR3: CASNHSFIAYEQYF. Here the CDR3 DNA reads TGTGCCAGCAATCATTCTTTTATTGCCTACGAGCAGTACTTC. This chain links TRBV27 with TRBJ2-7, with D hard to call. This CDR3 region has 14 residues. V lost 7 bases, J lost 2 bases, and 15 bases lay in between. Germline V gives CDR1 MNHEY, CDR2 SMNVEV (reference sequence).

This sequence joins TRBV6-5 and TRBJ2-7; TRBD1 or TRBD2 may be the D gene (6 bases each). The CDR3 consists of 15 residues. Per germline, CDR1 MNHEY and CDR2 SVGAGI. V was shortened by 2 bases and J by 3 bases, with 14 bases between the two germline ends. CDR3 sequence (DNA): TGTGCCAGCAGTTACGAGGGCAGGGGAGGCTACGAGCAGTACTTC. Translated: CASSYEGRGGYEQYF.

V and J are TRBV6-6 and TRBJ2-7; the D is unclear. V was pared by 6 bases and J by 5 bases, with 14 bases between. The CDR3 is made up of 13 amino acids. CDR1 and CDR2 (germline): MNHNY, SVGAGI (reference sequence). The CDR3 DNA is TGTGCCAGCAGGAGGAAGAATCGGGACGAGCAGTACTTC. Protein sequence: CASRRKNRDEQYF.

The CDR3 here is CASSPGTGDNYGYTF. Written as DNA, the CDR3 is TGCGCCAGCAGCCCAGGGACAGGAGATAACTATGGCTACACCTTC. The chain uses TRBV5-1 and TRBJ1-2; 8 nucleotides match TRBD1. The CDR3 consists of 15 residues. J was trimmed by 1 base and V by 4 bases; bases with no gene match: 6. The germline CDR1 and CDR2 sequences are SGHRS and YFSETQ.

The chain couples TRBV15 to TRBJ2-5; D possibly corresponds to TRBD2 (6 bases). This CDR3 comprises 14 residues. V lost 5 bases and J lost 2, with 12 bases in between. Germline-derived CDR1 and CDR2 are LNHNV and YYDKDF (reference sequence). The CDR3 bases are TGTGCCACCAGCTTCCGGCGGGGTCAAGAGACCCAGTACTTC. This translates into CATSFRRGQETQYF. Based on the CDR3 plus reference TRBV15 and TRBJ2-5, the full variable domain is DAMVIQNPRYQVTQFGKPVTLSCSQTLNHNVMYWYQQKSSQAPKLLFHYYDKDFNNEADTPDNFQSRRPNTSFCFLDIRSPGLGDTAMYLCATSFRRGQETQYFGPGTRLLVL.

The sample holds one count of this clone. V and J are TRBV6-5 and TRBJ1-2, with TRBD1 identical over 8 bases. This CDR3 has 16 amino acids. Germline assignment: CDR1 MNHEY and CDR2 SVGAGI. V was clipped by 2 bases and J by 4 bases; unmatched bases: 9. This chain's CDR3 is CASSYTLDRAVYGYTF. The DNA for the CDR3 is TGTGCCAGCAGTTACACCCTGGACAGGGCAGTCTATGGCTACACCTTC.

This CDR3 reads CASSPQGLGNEQYF. CDR3 DNA sequence: TGTGCCAGCAGTCCACAGGGGCTAGGGAACGAGCAGTACTTC. V usage is TRBV28 and J usage is TRBJ2-7; 7 nucleotides agree with TRBD1. This CDR3 has 14 amino acids. Germline-derived CDR1 and CDR2 are MDHEN and SYDVKM. V lost 5 bases to trimming and J lost 5 bases; unmatched junction nucleotides: 9.

This clone was detected only once. This chain links TRBV30 with TRBJ1-5; TRBD1 matches 7 bases. Unmatched junction bases numbered 4, after V lost 3 bases and J lost 2 bases. In germline, CDR1 is GTSNPN, CDR2 SVGIG (reference sequence). The CDR3 contains 14 residues. CDR3 region: CAWSPGQGNQPQHF. The CDR3 region has the DNA TGTGCCTGGAGCCCAGGACAGGGCAATCAGCCCCAGCATTTT.

A single count supports this clone. The gene calls are TRBV5-1 and TRBJ2-7, with D perhaps matching TRBD2 (5 bases). The CDR3 extends over 16 amino acids. The V end was cut by 4 bases, the J end by 10 bases, with 27 bases between. The germline V gene encodes CDR1 SGHRS and CDR2 YFSETQ. The CDR3 nucleotides read TGCGCCAGCAGCATTGGAGCCTCTAGGGAACTAGGAGAACAGTACTTC. It translates to CASSIGASRELGEQYF.

The chain carries TRBV9 and TRBJ2-1, with D uncertain. V was cut by 0 bases and J by 4 bases, with 11 bases left in between. Germline lookup yields CDR1 SGDLS and CDR2 YYNGEE. The CDR3 is 15 amino acids. The DNA for the CDR3 is TGTGCCAGCAGCGTAGGGAGCGTCATTTACAATGAGCAGTTCTTC. Translated, it gives CASSVGSVIYNEQFF.

V usage is TRBV14 and J usage is TRBJ2-5; no definite D call. The DNA end lines up better with TRBJ2-7; the J call may be wrong. The germline V gene encodes CDR1 SGHDN and CDR2 FVKESK. The CDR3 loop spans 13 amino acids. As DNA, the CDR3 is TGTGCCAGCAGCCAAGATCATCTGGGCGAGCAGTACTTC. Its protein product is CASSQDHLGEQYF.